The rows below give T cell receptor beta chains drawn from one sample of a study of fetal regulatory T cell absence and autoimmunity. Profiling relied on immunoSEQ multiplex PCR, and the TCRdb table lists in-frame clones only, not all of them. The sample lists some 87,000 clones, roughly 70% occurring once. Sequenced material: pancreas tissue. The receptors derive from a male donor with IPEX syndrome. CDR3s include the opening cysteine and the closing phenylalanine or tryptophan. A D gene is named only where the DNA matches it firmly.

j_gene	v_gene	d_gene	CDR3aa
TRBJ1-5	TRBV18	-	CASSPRLIGPQHF
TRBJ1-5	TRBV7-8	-	CASSLGQGNQPQHF
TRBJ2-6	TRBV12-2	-	CASRFRGPSGANVLTF
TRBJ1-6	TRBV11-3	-	CASSSTPLHF
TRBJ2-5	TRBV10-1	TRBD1	CASSGTRDRGETQYF
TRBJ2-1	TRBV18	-	CASSLAGYNEQFF
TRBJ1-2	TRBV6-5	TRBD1	CASSGQGDGYTF
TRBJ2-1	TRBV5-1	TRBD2	CASSREPGTSGDNEQFF
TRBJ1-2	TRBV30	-	CAWSGYVRETYYGYTF
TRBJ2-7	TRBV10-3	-	CAISDRRSYEQYF
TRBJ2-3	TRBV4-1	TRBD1	CASSQGGTGSTDTQYF
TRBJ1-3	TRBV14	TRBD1	CASSLTGGNPGNTIYF
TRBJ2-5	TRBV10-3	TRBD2	CATLAGEEETQYF
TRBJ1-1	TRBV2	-	CASSRRKTEAFF
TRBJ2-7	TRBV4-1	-	CASSQFAVDYEQYF
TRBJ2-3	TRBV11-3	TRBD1	CASGRGQGTADTQYF
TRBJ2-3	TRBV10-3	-	CAISGSTDTQYF
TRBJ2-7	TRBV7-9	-	CASSLGTGTSYEQYF
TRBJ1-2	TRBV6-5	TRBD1	CASRRGTVYGYTF
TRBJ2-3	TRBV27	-	CASSFEGPSTDTQYF
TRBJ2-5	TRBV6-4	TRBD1	CASSDLGQGIQETQYF
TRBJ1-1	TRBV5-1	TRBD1	CASSSGRGQNTEAFF
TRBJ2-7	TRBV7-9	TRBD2	CASSFSGRGEQYF
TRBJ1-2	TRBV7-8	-	CASSLAQNYGYTF
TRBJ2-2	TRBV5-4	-	CASSLSVYTGELFF
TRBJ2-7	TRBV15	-	CATSRGGYEQYF
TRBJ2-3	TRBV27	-	CASSPDIPAYTDTQYF
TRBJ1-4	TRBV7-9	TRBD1	CASSKRQGGREKLFF
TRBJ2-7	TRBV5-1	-	CASSLGYEQYF
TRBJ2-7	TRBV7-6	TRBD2	CASSRLAGGPRRYEQYF
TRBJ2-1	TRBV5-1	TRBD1	CASSWDRERVNEQFF
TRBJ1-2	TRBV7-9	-	CASSLVRGSYGYTF
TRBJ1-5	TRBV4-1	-	CASSPGMRQPQHF
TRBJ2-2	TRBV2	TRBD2	CASRKLAANTGELFF
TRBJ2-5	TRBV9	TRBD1	CASSARTGDEQETQYF
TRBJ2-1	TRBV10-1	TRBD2	CASSASGGANEQFF
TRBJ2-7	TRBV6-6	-	CASMRPTPSYEQYF
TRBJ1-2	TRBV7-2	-	CASSFFYTGDYGYTF
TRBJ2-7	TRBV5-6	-	CASSSTGNSYEQYF
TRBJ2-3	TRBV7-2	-	CASISGYSSTDTQYF
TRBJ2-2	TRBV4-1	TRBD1	CASKQGAWTGELFF
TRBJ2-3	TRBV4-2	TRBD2	CASSQVLSGFPTDTQYF
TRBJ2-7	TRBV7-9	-	CASSARDPEQYF
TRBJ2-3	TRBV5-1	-	CASIRGTDTQYF
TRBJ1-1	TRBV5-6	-	CASSFPRAGRANEAFF
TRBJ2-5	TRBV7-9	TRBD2	CASSLGLAGYQETQYF
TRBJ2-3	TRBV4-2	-	CASSPRYTSSPDTQYF
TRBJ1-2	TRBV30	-	CAWSVTAKGGYTF
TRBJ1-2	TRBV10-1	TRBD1	CASSEDRGRGYTF
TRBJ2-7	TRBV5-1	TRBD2	CASSLALAGGWVGEQYF
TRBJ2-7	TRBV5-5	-	CASSPDGSYEQYF
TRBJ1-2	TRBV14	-	CASSKGPILYGYTF
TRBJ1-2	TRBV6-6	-	CASSPTRQPANYGYTF
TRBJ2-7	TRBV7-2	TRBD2	CASSVGTSYEQYF
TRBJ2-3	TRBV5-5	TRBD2	CASSRIPIFSGSRYTQYF
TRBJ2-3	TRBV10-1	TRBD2	CASSENLAGGLGTDTQYF
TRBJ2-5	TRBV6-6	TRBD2	CASGLAGVQETQYF
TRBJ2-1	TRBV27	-	CASSPPGGHNEQFF
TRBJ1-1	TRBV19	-	CASKKVTGGGAFF